This entry describes one T cell receptor (beta chain). No antigen is known for it. The same CDR3 can be traced to other DNA sequences in this sample. This specimen belongs to a study of cytomegalovirus exposure and HLA in healthy donors. PCR was performed using 60 Vbeta and 13 Jbeta primers. TCRdb's table, derived via immunoSEQ multiplex PCR, lists solely in-frame clones and lacks some. Of 200,000 or so clones listed, around 79% were seen once; the top ten hold nearly 0.4%. General study points: Indistinguishable V segments such as TRBV6-2 and TRBV6-3 were excluded.

Germline V gene sequence: CDR1 SGHRS, CDR2 YFSETQ. This CDR3 is 14 amino acids long. The J segment lost 3 bases and the V segment lost 0 bases, leaving 2 bases of the junction unmatched. J is TRBJ1-1 and V is TRBV5-1, with 7 bases aligning to TRBD1. Sequenced sample: PBMCs. The receptor was isolated from a male donor in good health and CMV-seropositive. CDR3 DNA sequence: TGCGCCAGCAGCTTGGGGGGACAGCACACTGAAGCTTTCTTT. It codes for CASSLGGQHTEAFF.